The clone carrying this TCR beta chain was picked up many times. Amplification yielded TCR beta CDR3 regions, with RNA transcripts as the source. Using the HTBI primer set, a first-round RT-PCR was run on the TCR CDR3. One entry per CDR3 protein, called by TCRdb with MiXCR from the multiplex PCR reads. The sample comprises around 420,000 distinct CDR3 sequences, 15% to 18% of which are singletons, and roughly an eighth rests with the top ten. These data are taken from a study of T cells in Graves' hyperthyroidism and ophthalmopathy. About the study: Peripheral blood sampling occurred at initial diagnosis, before any treatment.

Researchers barred patients who had uncontrolled infection, other autoimmune disease, pregnancy or lactation. V was shortened by 7 bases and J by 13 bases, with 19 bases between the two germline ends. This CDR3 region has 12 residues. Looked up from germline, CDR1 is MNHNS and CDR2 is SASEGT. The clonotype comes from a young woman with Graves' hyperthyroidism. The sequenced sample consisted of blood. This chain links TRBV6-1 with TRBJ1-2; D is unresolved. CDR3 residues: CASTANVEAGTF. CDR3 nucleotides: TGTGCCAGCACGGCGAATGTGGAAGCGGGCACCTTC.